This record covers a single T cell receptor (beta chain). As originally analysed: Estimated nucleated cell counts came from reference gene primer amplification. Data came from immunoSEQ multiplex PCR; TCRdb stores just in-frame clones and leaves some out. V and J calls and clone size are given by that table; D and trimming were obtained from the DNA. The profile shows under 300,000 clones, roughly 88% of them singletons. The data were taken from a study of blood T cell repertoires in COVID-19. Study information: Both acute and convalescent COVID-19 samples were obtained from the United States, Italy and Spain.

Assignment of participants to cohorts was predicated upon participant-reported clinical history. Trimming took 6 bases from V and 5 from J; bases not matched to a gene: 3. Germline V gene data show CDR1 as ENHRY and CDR2 as SYGVKD. The length of the CDR3 is 14 residues. Material: PBMCs or T cells enriched from blood (not recorded which). This receptor was taken from a woman aged 40 to 50 with acute COVID-19. The chain carries TRBV10-3 and TRBJ2-3; 12 nucleotides align to TRBD2. This chain's CDR3 is CAISMGLAGDTQYF. CDR3 coding DNA: TGTGCCATCAGCATGGGACTAGCGGGAGATACGCAGTATTTT.